This passage covers 12 T cell receptor beta chains from one sample sequenced in a study of T cell responses to AZD1222 COVID-19 vaccine. Sequencing was performed with immunoSEQ multiplex PCR; in TCRdb, only in-frame clones are kept and a portion is missing. The data hold over 100,000 clones, with approximately 88% observed a single time. The material sequenced was peripheral blood, taken on day 0 of AZD1222 vaccination. The receptors stem from an adult in good health.

This chain uses TRBV7-9 with TRBJ1-4; the match to TRBD1 covers 9 bases. CDR3 length equals 15 residues. The V gene's germline CDR1 is SEHNR and CDR2 FQNEAQ (reference sequence). With 2 bases clipped from V and 5 bases from J, the junction kept 3 bases outside the gene matches. CDR3 sequence (DNA): TGTGCCAGCAGCTTACCCGGGACAGGGAATGAAAAACTGTTTTTT. Amino acid sequence: CASSLPGTGNEKLFF.

The chain couples TRBV13 to TRBJ2-5; 13 nucleotides match TRBD2. Trimming took 5 bases from V and 3 from J; bases not matched to a gene: 9. Germline V gene data show CDR1 as PRHDT and CDR2 as FYEKMQ (reference sequence). CDR3 length: 17 residues. CDR3 sequence reads: CASSRTSGGLREETQYF. In DNA form, the CDR3 reads TGTGCCAGCAGCCGGACTAGCGGGGGCCTGCGTGAAGAGACCCAGTACTTC.

The chain links TRBV10-3 to TRBJ2-7; 8 nucleotides line up with TRBD2. V gave up 5 bases and J gave up 6 bases; unmatched junction bases: 15. The germline V gene encodes CDR1 ENHRY and CDR2 SYGVKD. This CDR3 spans 16 amino acids. This CDR3 is CAISLNREGWEGEQYF. As DNA, the CDR3 is TGTGCCATCAGTCTAAACCGGGAGGGCTGGGAGGGCGAGCAGTACTTC.

Comment on this clone: One end of the junction fails to match germline, which may point to a read error. V is TRBV6-6 and J is TRBJ1-1; 9 bases match TRBD1. There are 15 residues in the CDR3. CDR1 MNHNY and CDR2 SVGAGI come from the germline V gene (reference sequence). The CDR3 DNA sequence: TGTGCCAGCAGTGACCCGGGACAGGGATACACTGAAGCTCTCTTT. It yields the protein CASSDPGQGYTEALF.

This clone appeared once. This rearrangement joins TRBV20-1 to TRBJ2-1; D ambiguous. Germline V gene sequence: CDR1 DFQATT, CDR2 SNEGSKA (reference sequence). The CDR3 length is 11 residues. V was pared by 8 bases and J by 7 bases, with 12 bases between. The CDR3 loop is CSTITHNEQFF. The CDR3 DNA reads as TGCAGTACCATAACTCATAATGAGCAGTTCTTC.

This clone was detected only once. J is TRBJ2-3 and V is TRBV9, with 15 positions matching TRBD2. The trim removed 2 bases at V and 2 bases at J, leaving 3 bases unmatched. Germline V gene lookup returns CDR1 SGDLS and CDR2 YYNGEE. CDR3 length: 17 amino acids. The CDR3 reads CASSVRTSGGATDTQYF. For the CDR3, the DNA is TGTGCCAGCAGCGTTCGGACTAGCGGGGGGGCCACAGATACGCAGTATTTT. Combining the CDR3 with reference TRBV9 and TRBJ2-3 gives the whole variable domain DSGVTQTPKHLITATGQRVTLRCSPRSGDLSVYWYQQSLDQGLQFLIQYYNGEERAKGNILERFSAQQFPDLHSELNLSSLELGDSALYFCASSVRTSGGATDTQYFGPGTRLTVL.

This clone was detected once. The J gene is TRBJ1-4, the V gene TRBV25-1; 9 bases line up with TRBD1. The ends lost 3 bases at V and 2 bases at J; junction bases unmatched: 4. In germline, CDR1 is MGHDK, CDR2 SYGVNS. The CDR3 is made up of 16 amino acids. The CDR3 here is CASSEGTGLTNEKLFF. The CDR3 DNA follows: TGTGCCAGCAGTGAGGGGACAGGGCTGACTAATGAAAAACTGTTTTTT.

This chain joins TRBV20-1 and TRBJ2-7, with 9 bases matching TRBD2. The CDR3 is 13 residues long. The J segment lost 2 bases and the V segment lost 3 bases, leaving 2 bases of the junction unmatched. Germline CDR1 reads DFQATT; CDR2 reads SNEGSKA (reference sequence). CDR3 region: CSASGGGAYEQYF. The DNA of the CDR3 is TGCAGTGCTAGTGGCGGGGGGGCCTACGAGCAGTACTTC.

This chain uses TRBV29-1 with TRBJ2-3; the match to TRBD1 covers 9 bases. The junction had 10 bases not matched to a gene; V was cut back by 7 bases and J by 5 bases. Germline V CDR1 and CDR2: SQVTM, ANQGSEA. This CDR3 is built from 14 residues. The CDR3: CSADVGQGKDTQYF. For the CDR3, the DNA is TGCAGCGCAGACGTAGGACAGGGGAAAGATACGCAGTATTTT.

The chain employs TRBV4-2 and TRBJ2-1, with D possibly TRBD1 on 6 matching bases. The CDR3 has 16 amino acids. Germline-derived CDR1 and CDR2 are LGHNA and YNFKEQ. Trimming shortened V by 2 bases and J by 4 bases, and 15 bases separated the two germline ends. The CDR3 loop is CASSQLGHEQYNEQFF. CDR3 bases: TGTGCCAGCAGCCAACTGGGACATGAGCAATACAATGAGCAGTTCTTC.

The chain links TRBV12-3 or TRBV12-4 to TRBJ2-1, with TRBD2 identical over 8 bases. Trimming removed 5 bases from V and 6 bases from J; junction bases left unmatched: 3. CDR3 size: 13 residues. Here the CDR3 DNA reads TGTGCCAGCAGTATTAGCGGGGTCAATGAGCAGTTCTTC. Translating gives CASSISGVNEQFF.

V usage is TRBV7-2 and J usage is TRBJ2-7; D is possibly TRBD1 (5 bases). V was pared by 0 bases and J by 6 bases, with 12 bases between. Germline V gene data show CDR1 as SGHTA and CDR2 as FQGNSA. The CDR3 is 14 amino acids. The CDR3 bases are TGTGCCAGCAGCTTAGCGTTCGACAGACCCGAGCAGTACTTC. Encoded protein: CASSLAFDRPEQYF.